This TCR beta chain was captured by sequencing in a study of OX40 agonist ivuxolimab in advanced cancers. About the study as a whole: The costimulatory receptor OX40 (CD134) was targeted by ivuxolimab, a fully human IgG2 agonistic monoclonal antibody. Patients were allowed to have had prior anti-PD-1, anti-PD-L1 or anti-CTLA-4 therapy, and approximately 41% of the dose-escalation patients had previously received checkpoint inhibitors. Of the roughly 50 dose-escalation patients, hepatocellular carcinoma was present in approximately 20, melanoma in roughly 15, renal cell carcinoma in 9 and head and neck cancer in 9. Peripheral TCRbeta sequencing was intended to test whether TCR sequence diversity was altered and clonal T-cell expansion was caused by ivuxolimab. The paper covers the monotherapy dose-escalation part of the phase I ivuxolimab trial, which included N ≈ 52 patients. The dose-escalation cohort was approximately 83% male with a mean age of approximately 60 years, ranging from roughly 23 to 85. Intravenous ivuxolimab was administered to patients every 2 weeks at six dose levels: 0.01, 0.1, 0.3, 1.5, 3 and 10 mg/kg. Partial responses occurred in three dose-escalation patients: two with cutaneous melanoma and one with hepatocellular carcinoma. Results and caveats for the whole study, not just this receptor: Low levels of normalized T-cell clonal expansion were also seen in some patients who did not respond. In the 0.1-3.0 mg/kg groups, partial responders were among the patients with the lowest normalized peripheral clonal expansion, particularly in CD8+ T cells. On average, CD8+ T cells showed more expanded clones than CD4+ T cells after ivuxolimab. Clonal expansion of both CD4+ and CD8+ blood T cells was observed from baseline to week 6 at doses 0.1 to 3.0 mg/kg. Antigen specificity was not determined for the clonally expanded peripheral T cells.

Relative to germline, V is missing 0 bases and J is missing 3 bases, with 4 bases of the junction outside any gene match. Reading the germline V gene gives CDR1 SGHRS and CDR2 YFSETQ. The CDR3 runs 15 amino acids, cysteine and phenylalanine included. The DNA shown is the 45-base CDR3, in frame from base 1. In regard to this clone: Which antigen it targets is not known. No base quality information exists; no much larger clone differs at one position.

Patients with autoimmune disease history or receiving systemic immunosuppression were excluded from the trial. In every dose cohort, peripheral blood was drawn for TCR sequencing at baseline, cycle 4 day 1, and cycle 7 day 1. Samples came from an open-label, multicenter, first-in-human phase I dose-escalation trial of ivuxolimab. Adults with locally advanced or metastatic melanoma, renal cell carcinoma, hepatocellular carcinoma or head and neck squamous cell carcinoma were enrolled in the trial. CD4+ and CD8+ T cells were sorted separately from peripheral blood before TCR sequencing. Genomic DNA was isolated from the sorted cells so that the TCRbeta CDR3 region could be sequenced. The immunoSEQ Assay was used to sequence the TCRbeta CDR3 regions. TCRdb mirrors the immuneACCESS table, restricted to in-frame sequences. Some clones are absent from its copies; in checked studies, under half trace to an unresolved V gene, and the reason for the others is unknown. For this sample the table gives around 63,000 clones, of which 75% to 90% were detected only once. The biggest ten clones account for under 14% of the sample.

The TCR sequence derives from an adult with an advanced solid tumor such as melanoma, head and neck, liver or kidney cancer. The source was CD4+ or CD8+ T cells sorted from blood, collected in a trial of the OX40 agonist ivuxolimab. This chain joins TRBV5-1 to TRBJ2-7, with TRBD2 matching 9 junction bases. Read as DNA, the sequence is TGCGCCAGCAGCTTGGACGGAGCGGGGGGCTACGAGCAGTACTTC. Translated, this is CASSLDGAGGYEQYF.